This T cell receptor beta chain comes out of a study of blood T cell repertoires in COVID-19. On the study more broadly: From T cells, B-cell-depleted T cells, or PBMCs came the material, which was cDNA or gDNA.

Authors' processing steps: By means of reference gene primer amplification, nucleated cell counts were estimated. Libraries were prepared by immunoSEQ multiplex PCR; TCRdb keeps only in-frame clonotypes and omits some of them. That table gives V, J and clone size, and the DNA gave D and trimming. The sample lists around 250,000 clones; about 89% were seen once. Across 24 US areas, participants ranged in age from roughly 18 to 95 years. The clonotype was recovered from a human donor in a cohort exposed to, infected with or recovered from COVID-19 (not recorded which). The donor label of this sample is uncertain. Sequenced input: PBMCs or T cells enriched from blood (not recorded which).

This chain's CDR3 is CARKKQGSHMNTEAFF. The CDR3 DNA reads as TGTGCCAGGAAAAAACAGGGGAGCCATATGAACACTGAAGCTTTCTTT. V gene TRBV27 combines with J gene TRBJ1-1; 7 bases align to TRBD1. The length of the CDR3 is 16 residues. V lost 9 bases to trimming and J lost 0 bases; unmatched junction nucleotides: 13. From germline, CDR1 is MNHEY and CDR2 SMNVEV (reference sequence).